This section outlines one TCR beta chain sequence together with its context. Antigen: not known. The sample comes from a study of OX40 agonist ivuxolimab in advanced cancers. This CDR3 comprises 13 residues. Germline V gene data show CDR1 as LNHDA and CDR2 as SQIVND (reference sequence). The V gene lost 6 bases and the J gene lost 5 bases, with 11 bases spanning the gap. Overall study findings and caveats: More expanded clones were found, on average, in CD8+ than in CD4+ T cells.

Using immunoSEQ multiplex PCR, the repertoire was profiled, and TCRdb retains in-frame clones only, with some absent. The table has 73,000 or so clones, 70% to 90% seen once. The sequenced sample was CD4+ or CD8+ T cells sorted from blood, obtained in a trial of the OX40 agonist ivuxolimab. This TCR came from an adult with an advanced solid tumor such as melanoma, head and neck, liver or kidney cancer. V is TRBV19 and J is TRBJ2-1; possibly TRBD1 for D (5 bases). CDR3 in amino acids: CASRRGYNNEQFF. DNA for the CDR3: TGTGCCAGTAGAAGGGGATACAACAATGAGCAGTTCTTC.